This T cell receptor beta chain comes out of a study of blood T cells in healthy people across ages (dated by TCRdb to the mid-2010s). Regarding the complete study: In model experiments, template switching captured about one uniquely barcoded TCR beta cDNA molecule for every two T cells. The study analyzed two additional independent replicas of 1 million unique cDNA reads from the same blood draw for two donors, one aged 18 to 29 and one aged 80 or older. To track age-related changes in TCR beta repertoire diversity, the study relied on deep sequencing normalized with unique cDNA molecular identifiers. To avoid experimental bias, donors of different ages were spread randomly across the sequencing lanes. Donors were grouped into four age groups: young (average roughly 15 years), middle-aged (39), aged (over 55) and long-lived (about 90). Overall study results and their limits: Observed TCR beta diversity per million T cells fell roughly linearly with age, and a significant reduction was already apparent by age around 40. Conclusive comparison of naive and antigen-experienced compartments was prevented by the profiling of bulk unsorted PBMCs. There was a strong correlation between observed TCR beta diversity and the percentage of naive T cells measured by flow cytometry. Compared with the aged group, the long-lived group had more naive CD4+ T cells, fewer expanded clones and increased TCR diversity, a pattern suggesting age selection. Estimates of total diversity from one million sequenced T cells were regarded as lower bounds and underestimates. The CMV infection status of donors was not known, potentially confounding age-related changes in expanded clonotypes.

A few counts support this clonotype. It lacks a known antigen. No base-level quality is on record; no much larger clone is a single base apart. The CDR3 runs 16 amino acids, cysteine and phenylalanine included. Only the CDR3 region is kept as DNA, spanning 48 bases read in frame from base 1. Looking up the germline V gene yields CDR1 MGHRA and CDR2 YSYEKL. V trim: 5 bases; J trim: 3 bases; unmatched bases: 10. The receptor library was made with 5' RACE. Sequenced on an Illumina HiSeq 2500. The second PCR ran for roughly 6 to 11 cycles and used a J-beta primer mix along with a sample-barcoded 5' primer. Each TCR beta cDNA molecule received a unique molecular identifier from a template-switch 5' adaptor carrying 12 random nucleotides. At least 2.5 million CDR3-containing paired-end reads were obtained from each sample. The Mint cDNA synthesis kit, primed by a TRBC-specific oligonucleotide, was used to synthesize first-strand cDNA from all RNA. Following uracil-DNA glycosylase treatment, all cDNA underwent a first 18-cycle PCR with the universal primers M1SS and BC2_uni_R. The authors' pipeline ran thus. For normalization, 1 million high-quality reads, each with a distinct molecular identifier, were randomly selected from each sample. Reads sharing molecular identifiers were discarded rather than binned into consensus sequences. MiTCR, run with a Q25 quality threshold and the strictest error-elimination algorithm, handled CDR3 identification, clonotype clustering and error correction. Lower-bound total TCR beta diversity was estimated with a nonparametric unseen species model using Euler transformation. Through fastp at Q25 and MiXCR, TCRdb rebuilt clones from the public reads, retaining in-frame beta chains. Rows with one shared CDR3 protein collapse into an entry with the most common genes and DNA. What appears here as the V and J calls and clone size reflects TCRdb's work, not the paper's. For this sample the table gives about 1.4 million distinct CDR3 sequences, of which 59% were detected only once. The ten biggest clones cover over 6.5% of the sample.

Systemically healthy Caucasian individuals from Russia, approximately 39 in total and aged roughly 6 to 95 years, were included as donors. Each donor gave 8 to 10 milliliters of peripheral blood, drawn into EDTA-treated Vacutainer tubes. Ficoll-Paque density-gradient centrifugation was used to isolate PBMCs, with at least 6.5 million per sample. Trizol reagent was used to extract total RNA from PBMCs, with at least 6 micrograms per sample. For every donor, an aliquot of PBMCs went through flow cytometry to measure the percentages of naive CD45RAhigh/CD27high T cells. Sequenced sample: blood. The TCR originated in a man aged 18 to 29 in good health. The receptor chain draws on TRBV4-1 and TRBJ2-1; a stretch of 7 junction bases matches TRBD2. The nucleotide sequence reads TGCGCCAGCAGCTCCGAAGCGGGGCGACACTACAATGAGCAGTTCTTC. Its translation reads: CASSSEAGRHYNEQFF.